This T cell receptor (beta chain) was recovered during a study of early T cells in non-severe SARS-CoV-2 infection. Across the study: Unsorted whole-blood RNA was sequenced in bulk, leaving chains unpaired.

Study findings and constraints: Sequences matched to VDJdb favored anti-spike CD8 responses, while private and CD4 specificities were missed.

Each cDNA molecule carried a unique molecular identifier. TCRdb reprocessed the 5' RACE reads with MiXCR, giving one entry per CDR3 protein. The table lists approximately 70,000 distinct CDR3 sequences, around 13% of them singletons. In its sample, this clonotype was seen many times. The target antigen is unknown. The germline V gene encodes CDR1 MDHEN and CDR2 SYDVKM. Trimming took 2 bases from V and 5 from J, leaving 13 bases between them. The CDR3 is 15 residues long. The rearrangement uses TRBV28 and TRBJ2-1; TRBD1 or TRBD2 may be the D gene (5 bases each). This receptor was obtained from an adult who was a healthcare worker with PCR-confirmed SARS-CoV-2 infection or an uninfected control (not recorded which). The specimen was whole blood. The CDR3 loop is CASSLIGAVNNEQFF. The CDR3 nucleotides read TGTGCCAGCAGTTTAATCGGGGCAGTCAACAATGAGCAGTTCTTC.